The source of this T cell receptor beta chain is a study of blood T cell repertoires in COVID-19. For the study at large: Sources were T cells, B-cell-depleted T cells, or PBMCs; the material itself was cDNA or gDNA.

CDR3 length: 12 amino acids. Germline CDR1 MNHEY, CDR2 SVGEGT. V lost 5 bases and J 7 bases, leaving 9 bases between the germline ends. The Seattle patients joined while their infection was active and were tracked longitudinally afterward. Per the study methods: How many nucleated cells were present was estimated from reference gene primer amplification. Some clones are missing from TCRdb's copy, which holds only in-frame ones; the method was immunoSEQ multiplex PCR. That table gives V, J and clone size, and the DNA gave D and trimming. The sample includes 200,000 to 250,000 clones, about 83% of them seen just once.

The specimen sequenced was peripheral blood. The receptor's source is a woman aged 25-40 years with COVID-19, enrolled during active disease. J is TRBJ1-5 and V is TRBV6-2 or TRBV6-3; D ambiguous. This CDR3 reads CASSPGRQPQHF. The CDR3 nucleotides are TGTGCCAGCAGTCCAGGTCGGCAGCCCCAGCATTTT.